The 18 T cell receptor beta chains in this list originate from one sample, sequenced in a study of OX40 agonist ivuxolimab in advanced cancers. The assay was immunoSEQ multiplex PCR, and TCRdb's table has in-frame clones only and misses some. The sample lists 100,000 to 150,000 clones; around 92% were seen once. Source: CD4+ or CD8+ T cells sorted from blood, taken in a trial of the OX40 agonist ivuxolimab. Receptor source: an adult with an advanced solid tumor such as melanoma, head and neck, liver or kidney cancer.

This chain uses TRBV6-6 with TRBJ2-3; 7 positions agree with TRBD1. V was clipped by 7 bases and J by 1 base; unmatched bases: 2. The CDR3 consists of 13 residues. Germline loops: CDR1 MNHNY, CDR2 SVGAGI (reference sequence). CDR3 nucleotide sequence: TGTGCCAGCACGGGACAGCGCACAGATACGCAGTATTTT. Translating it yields CASTGQRTDTQYF.

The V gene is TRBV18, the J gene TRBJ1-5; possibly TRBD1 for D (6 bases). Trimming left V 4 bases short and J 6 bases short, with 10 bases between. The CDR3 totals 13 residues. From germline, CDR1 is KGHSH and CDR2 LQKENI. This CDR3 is CASSQGESQPQHF. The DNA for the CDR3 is TGTGCCAGCTCACAGGGGGAGAGTCAGCCCCAGCATTTT.

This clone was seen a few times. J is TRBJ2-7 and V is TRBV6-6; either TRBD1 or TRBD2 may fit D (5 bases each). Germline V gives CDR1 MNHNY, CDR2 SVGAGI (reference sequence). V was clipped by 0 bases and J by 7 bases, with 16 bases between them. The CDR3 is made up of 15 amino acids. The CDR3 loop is CASSYSALGAGEQYF. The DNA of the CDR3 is TGTGCCAGCAGTTACTCAGCACTAGGGGCGGGTGAGCAGTACTTC.

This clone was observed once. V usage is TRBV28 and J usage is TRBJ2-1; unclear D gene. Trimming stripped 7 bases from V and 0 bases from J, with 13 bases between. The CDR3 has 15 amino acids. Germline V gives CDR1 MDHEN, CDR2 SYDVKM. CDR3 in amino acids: CASTPQSLSYNEQFF. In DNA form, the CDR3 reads TGTGCCAGCACCCCCCAAAGTCTCTCCTACAATGAGCAGTTCTTC. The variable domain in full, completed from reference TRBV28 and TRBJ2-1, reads DVKVTQSSRYLVKRTGEKVFLECVQDMDHENMFWYRQDPGLGLRLIYFSYDVKMKEKGDIPEGYSVSREKKERFSLILESASTNQTSMYLCASTPQSLSYNEQFFGPGTRLTVL.

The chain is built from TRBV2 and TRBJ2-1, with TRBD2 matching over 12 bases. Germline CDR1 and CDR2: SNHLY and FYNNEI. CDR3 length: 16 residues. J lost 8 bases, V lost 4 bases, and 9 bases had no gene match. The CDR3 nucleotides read TGTGCCAGCAGTGGACCCTGGACTAGCGGGACCGATGAGCAGTTCTTC. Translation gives CASSGPWTSGTDEQFF.

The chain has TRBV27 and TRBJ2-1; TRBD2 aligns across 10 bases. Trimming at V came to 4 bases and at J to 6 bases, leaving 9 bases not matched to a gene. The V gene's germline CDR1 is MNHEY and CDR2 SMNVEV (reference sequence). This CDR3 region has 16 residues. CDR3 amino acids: CASSSLPGLASNEQFF. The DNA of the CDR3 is TGTGCCAGCAGTTCCCTGCCGGGACTAGCGTCCAATGAGCAGTTCTTC.

CDR3 residues: CASSHGTETYEQYF. CDR3 nucleotides: TGTGCCAGCTCACACGGGACAGAAACCTACGAGCAGTACTTC. This chain joins TRBV18 and TRBJ2-7, with 7 bases fitting TRBD1. With V trimmed by 4 bases and J by 2 bases, 5 bases remained unmatched. Germline V gene sequence: CDR1 KGHSH, CDR2 LQKENI. This CDR3 is 14 amino acids long. The entire variable domain, with the rest obtained from reference TRBV18 and TRBJ2-7, is as follows: NAGVMQNPRHLVRRRGQEARLRCSPMKGHSHVYWYRQLPEEGLKFMVYLQKENIIDESGMPKERFSAEFPKEGPSILRIQQVVRGDSAAYFCASSHGTETYEQYFGPGTRLTVT.

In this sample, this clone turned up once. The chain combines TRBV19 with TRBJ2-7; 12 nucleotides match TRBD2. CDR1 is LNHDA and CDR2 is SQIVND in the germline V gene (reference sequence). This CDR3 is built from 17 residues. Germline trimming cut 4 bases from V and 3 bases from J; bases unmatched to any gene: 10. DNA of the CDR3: TGTGCCAGTAGTACCCTCACGGGGACTAGCGGGTTCTACGAGCAGTACTTC. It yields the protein CASSTLTGTSGFYEQYF.

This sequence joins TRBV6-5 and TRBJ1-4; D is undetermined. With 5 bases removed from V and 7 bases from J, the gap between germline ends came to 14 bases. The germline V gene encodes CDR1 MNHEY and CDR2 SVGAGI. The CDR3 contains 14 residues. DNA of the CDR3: TGTGCCAGCAGTCCGAACAGCGGGCCTGAAAAACTGTTTTTT. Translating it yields CASSPNSGPEKLFF.

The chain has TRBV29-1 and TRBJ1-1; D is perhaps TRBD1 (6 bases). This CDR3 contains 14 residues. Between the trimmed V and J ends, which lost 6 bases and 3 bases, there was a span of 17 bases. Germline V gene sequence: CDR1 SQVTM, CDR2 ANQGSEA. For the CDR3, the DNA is TGCAGCGTCGGGGGGGCAGGACGATACACTGAAGCTTTCTTT. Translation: CSVGGAGRYTEAFF.

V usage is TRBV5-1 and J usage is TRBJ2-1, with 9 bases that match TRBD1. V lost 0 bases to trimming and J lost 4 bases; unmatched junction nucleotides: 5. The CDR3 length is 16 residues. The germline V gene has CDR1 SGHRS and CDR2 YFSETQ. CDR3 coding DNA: TGCGCCAGCAGCTTGGGGACAGGGGAGAGATACAATGAGCAGTTCTTC. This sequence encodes CASSLGTGERYNEQFF. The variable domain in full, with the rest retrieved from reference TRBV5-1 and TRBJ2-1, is KAGVTQTPRYLIKTRGQQVTLSCSPISGHRSVSWYQQTPGQGLQFLFEYFSETQRNKGNFPGRFSGRQFSNSRSEMNVSTLELGDSALYLCASSLGTGERYNEQFFGPGTRLTVL.

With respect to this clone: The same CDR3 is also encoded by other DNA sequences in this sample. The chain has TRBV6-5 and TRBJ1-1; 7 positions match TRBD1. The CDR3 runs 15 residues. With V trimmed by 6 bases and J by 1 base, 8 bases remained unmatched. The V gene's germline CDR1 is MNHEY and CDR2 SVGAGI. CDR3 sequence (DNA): TGTGCCAGCAGCCGTACCGGGACAGCGAACACTGAAGCTTTCTTT. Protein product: CASSRTGTANTEAFF.

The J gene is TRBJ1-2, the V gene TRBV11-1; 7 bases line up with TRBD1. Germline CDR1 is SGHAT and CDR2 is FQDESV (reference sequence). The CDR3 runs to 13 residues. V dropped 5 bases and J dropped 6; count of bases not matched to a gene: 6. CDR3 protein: CASSPRTGDGYTF. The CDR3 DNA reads TGTGCCAGCAGCCCACGGACAGGCGATGGCTACACCTTC.

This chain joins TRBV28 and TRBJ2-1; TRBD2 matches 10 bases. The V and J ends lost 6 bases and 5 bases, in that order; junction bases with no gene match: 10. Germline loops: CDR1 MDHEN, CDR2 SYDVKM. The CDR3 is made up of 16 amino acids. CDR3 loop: CASSPSSLAGDNEQFF. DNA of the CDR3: TGTGCCAGCAGCCCTTCGTCTCTAGCGGGAGACAATGAGCAGTTCTTC.

The CDR3, as DNA: TGTGCCAGCAGTTCCCGAGGGCCTTACCAAGAGACCCAGTACTTC. Protein: CASSSRGPYQETQYF. The chain uses TRBV27 and TRBJ2-5; D is possibly TRBD2 (5 bases). The CDR3 consists of 15 residues. Germline V gene lookup returns CDR1 MNHEY and CDR2 SMNVEV (reference sequence). With 4 bases removed from V and 0 bases from J, the gap between germline ends came to 12 bases.

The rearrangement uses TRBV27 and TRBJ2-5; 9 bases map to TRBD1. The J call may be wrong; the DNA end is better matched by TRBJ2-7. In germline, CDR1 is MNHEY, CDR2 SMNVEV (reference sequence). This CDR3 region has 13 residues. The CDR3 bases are TGTGCCACCCATGACAGGGGGGCCTACGAGCAGTACTTC. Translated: CATHDRGAYEQYF.

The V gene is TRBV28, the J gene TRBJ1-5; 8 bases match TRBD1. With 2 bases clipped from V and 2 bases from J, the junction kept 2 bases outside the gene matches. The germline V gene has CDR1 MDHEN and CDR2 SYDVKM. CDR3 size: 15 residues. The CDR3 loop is CASSLPGGGNQPQHF. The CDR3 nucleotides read TGTGCCAGCAGTTTACCAGGGGGCGGCAATCAGCCCCAGCATTTT.

The CDR3 DNA reads TGCGCCAGCAGCCAAAGTACAGGATCCTACGAGCAGTACTTC. It codes for CASSQSTGSYEQYF. The chain employs TRBV4-3 and TRBJ2-7, with a possible D match to TRBD1 (5 bases). CDR3 length: 14 residues. CDR1 and CDR2 from the germline V gene are LGHNA and YSLEER. Trimming cost V 2 bases and J 1 base, with 9 bases left between them.